One sample yielded the 11 T cell receptor beta chains listed below, sequenced in a study of blood T cell repertoires in COVID-19. Sequencing used immunoSEQ multiplex PCR; TCRdb keeps in-frame clones, though not all of them. This sample has under 150,000 clones; 85% to 90% occur once, and the top ten carry 3% to 3.5%. Sequencing used peripheral blood. All receptors derive from a woman between 55 and 75 years old with active COVID-19.

This chain uses TRBV5-4 with TRBJ1-1, with TRBD1 matching 7 bases. This CDR3 is 17 amino acids long. Trimming took 0 bases from V and 5 from J; bases not matched to a gene: 13. Germline CDR1 reads SGHNT; CDR2 reads YYREEE (reference sequence). CDR3 DNA sequence: TGTGCCAGCAGCTTGGCCACAGGGGAATCGGCTAGGACTGAAGCTTTCTTT. Its translation: CASSLATGESARTEAFF.

The chain joins TRBV30 to TRBJ1-6; D may be TRBD1 (6 bases). V dropped 5 bases and J dropped 6 bases, with 20 bases sitting between them. Germline CDR1 reads GTSNPN; CDR2 reads SVGIG (reference sequence). The CDR3 has 16 residues. The CDR3 is CAWGDKTSSFNSPLHF. Here the CDR3 DNA reads TGTGCCTGGGGGGACAAGACTTCTTCTTTTAATTCACCCCTCCACTTT.

The chain couples TRBV27 to TRBJ2-1; maybe TRBD2 (6 bases). The V end lost 2 bases, the J end lost 6 bases, and 17 bases lay between the germline ends. This CDR3 has 16 residues. Germline loops: CDR1 MNHEY, CDR2 SMNVEV (reference sequence). CDR3 protein: CASSLLGGLGSNEQFF. The CDR3 DNA follows: TGTGCCAGCAGTTTACTCGGGGGTCTCGGATCCAATGAGCAGTTCTTC.

CDR3 in DNA: TGTGCCAGCAGCTTGACTAGGTCCGGTGGTACAGATACGCAGTATTTT. Translated: CASSLTRSGGTDTQYF. The chain carries TRBV5-4 and TRBJ2-3; D might be TRBD2 (5 bases). CDR3 length equals 16 residues. Trimming removed 1 base at V and 3 bases at J, with 15 bases between. Germline V CDR1 and CDR2: SGHNT, YYREEE (reference sequence).

The chain uses TRBV20-1 and TRBJ1-1; possibly TRBD1 for D (5 bases). Germline V gene sequence: CDR1 DFQATT, CDR2 SNEGSKA (reference sequence). The CDR3 has 11 amino acids. V shed 1 base and J shed 10 bases, with 10 bases lying between them. CDR3 amino acids: CSARVTGVAFF. In DNA form, the CDR3 reads TGCAGTGCTAGAGTTACAGGAGTAGCTTTCTTT.

The CDR3 bases are TGTGCCAGCCCCGGGGGGTCCTATAATTCACCCCTCCACTTT. It codes for CASPGGSYNSPLHF. The chain links TRBV7-9 to TRBJ1-6; weak D call: TRBD1 (5 bases). CDR3 length equals 14 residues. Germline loops: CDR1 SEHNR, CDR2 FQNEAQ (reference sequence). The germline V and J ends were trimmed by 8 bases and 1 base, with 9 bases remaining between them.

The gene calls are TRBV28 and TRBJ1-1; D remains unclear. CDR3 length: 13 residues. Trimming shortened V by 1 base and J by 1 base, and 4 bases separated the two germline ends. Per the germline V gene, CDR1 is MDHEN and CDR2 is SYDVKM. The CDR3 sequence: CASSLLENTEAFF. CDR3 nucleotide sequence: TGTGCCAGCAGTTTATTAGAGAACACTGAAGCTTTCTTT.

This clone was observed a single time. The DNA for the CDR3 is TGTGCCAGCAGCATGATGGGACAGGGACAAACTGAAGCTTTCTTT. Translating it yields CASSMMGQGQTEAFF. This chain uses TRBV6-4 with TRBJ1-1; 9 bases align to TRBD1. Trimming cost V 6 bases and J 5 bases; bases outside gene matches: 10. There are 15 residues in the CDR3. The V gene's germline CDR1 is MRHNA and CDR2 SNTAGT.

The chain links TRBV2 to TRBJ1-1; D call uncertain. Germline V lookup: CDR1 SNHLY, CDR2 FYNNEI. With 5 bases removed from V and 2 bases from J, the gap between germline ends came to 3 bases. There are 11 residues in the CDR3. CDR3 bases: TGTGCCAGCAGTACTAACACTGAAGCTTTCTTT. This gives the protein CASSTNTEAFF.

The V and J genes are TRBV28 and TRBJ2-2, with a possible D match to TRBD1 (6 bases). V was trimmed by 6 bases and J by 3 bases, leaving 14 bases between them. CDR1 is MDHEN, CDR2 SYDVKM, per germline. CDR3 length: 15 amino acids. The DNA of the CDR3 is TGTGCCAGCAGCTCCGGGACAACCTACACCGGGGAGCTGTTTTTT. It specifies CASSSGTTYTGELFF.

V and J are TRBV7-2 and TRBJ1-5, with D unclear. Deletions cut 4 bases from V and 3 bases from J, with 7 bases between. CDR1 is SGHTA and CDR2 is FQGNSA in the germline V gene. This CDR3 has 13 residues. As DNA, the CDR3 is TGTGCCAGCAGCTCTAATTTCAATCAGCCCCAGCATTTT. It translates to CASSSNFNQPQHF.